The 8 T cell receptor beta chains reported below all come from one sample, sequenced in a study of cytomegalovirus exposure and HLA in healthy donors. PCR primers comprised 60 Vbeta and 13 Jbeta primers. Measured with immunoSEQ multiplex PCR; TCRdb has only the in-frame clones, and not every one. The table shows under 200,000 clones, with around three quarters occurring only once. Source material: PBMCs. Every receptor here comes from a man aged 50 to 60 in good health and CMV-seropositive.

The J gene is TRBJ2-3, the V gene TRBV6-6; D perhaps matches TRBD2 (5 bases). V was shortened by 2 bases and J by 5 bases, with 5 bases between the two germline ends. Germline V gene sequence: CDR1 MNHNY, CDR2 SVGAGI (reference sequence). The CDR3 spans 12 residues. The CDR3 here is CASSYSGDTQYF. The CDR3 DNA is TGTGCCAGCAGTTACAGCGGAGATACGCAGTATTTT.

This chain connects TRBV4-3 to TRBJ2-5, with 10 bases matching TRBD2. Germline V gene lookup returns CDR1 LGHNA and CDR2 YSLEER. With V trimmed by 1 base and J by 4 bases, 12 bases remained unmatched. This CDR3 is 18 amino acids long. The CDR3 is CASSQGWLSGGVRETQYF. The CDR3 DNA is TGCGCCAGCAGCCAAGGCTGGTTGAGCGGGGGGGTGCGAGAGACCCAGTACTTC.

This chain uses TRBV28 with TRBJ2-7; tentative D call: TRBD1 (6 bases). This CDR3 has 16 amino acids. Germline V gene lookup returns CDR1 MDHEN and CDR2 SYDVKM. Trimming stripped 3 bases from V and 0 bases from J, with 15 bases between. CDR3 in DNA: TGTGCCAGCAGTTTTGGTGGCGGACAGACCTCCTACGAGCAGTACTTC. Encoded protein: CASSFGGGQTSYEQYF.

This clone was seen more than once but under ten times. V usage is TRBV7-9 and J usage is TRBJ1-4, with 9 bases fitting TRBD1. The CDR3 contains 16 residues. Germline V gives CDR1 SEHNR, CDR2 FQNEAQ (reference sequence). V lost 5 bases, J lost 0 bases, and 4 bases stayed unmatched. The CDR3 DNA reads TGTGCCAGCAGCGCACAGGGGGCGGCAACTAATGAAAAACTGTTTTTT. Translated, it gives CASSAQGAATNEKLFF.

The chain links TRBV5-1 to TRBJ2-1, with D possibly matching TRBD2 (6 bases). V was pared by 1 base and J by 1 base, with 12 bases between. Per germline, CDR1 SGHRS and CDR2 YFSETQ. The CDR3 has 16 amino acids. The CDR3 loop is CASSLNSGNSYNEQFF. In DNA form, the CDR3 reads TGCGCCAGCAGCTTGAATAGCGGAAATTCCTACAATGAGCAGTTCTTC.

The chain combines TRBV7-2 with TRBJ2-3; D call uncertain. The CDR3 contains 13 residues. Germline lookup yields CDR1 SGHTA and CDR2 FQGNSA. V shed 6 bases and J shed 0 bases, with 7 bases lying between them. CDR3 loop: CASRRASTDTQYF. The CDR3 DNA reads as TGTGCCAGCAGGCGAGCTAGCACAGATACGCAGTATTTT. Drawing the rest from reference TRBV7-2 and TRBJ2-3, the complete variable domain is GAGVSQSPSNKVTEKGKDVELRCDPISGHTALYWYRQSLGQGLEFLIYFQGNSAPDKSGLPSDRFSAERTGGSVSTLTIQRTQQEDSAVYLCASRRASTDTQYFGPGTRLTVL.

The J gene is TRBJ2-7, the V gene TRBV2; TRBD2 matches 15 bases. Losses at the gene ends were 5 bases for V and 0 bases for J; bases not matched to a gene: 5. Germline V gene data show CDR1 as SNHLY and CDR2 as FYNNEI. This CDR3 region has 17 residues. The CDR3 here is CASSSGTSGGSSYEQYF. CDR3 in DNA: TGTGCCAGCAGTTCCGGGACTAGCGGGGGGAGCTCCTACGAGCAGTACTTC.

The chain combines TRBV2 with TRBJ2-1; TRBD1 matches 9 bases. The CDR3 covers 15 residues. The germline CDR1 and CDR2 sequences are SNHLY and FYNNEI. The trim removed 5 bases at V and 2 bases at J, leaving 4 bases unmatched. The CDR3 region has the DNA TGTGCCAGCAGTCCTGGGACAGGGACCTACAATGAGCAGTTCTTC. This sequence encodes CASSPGTGTYNEQFF. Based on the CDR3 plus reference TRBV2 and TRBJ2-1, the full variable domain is EPEVTQTPSHQVTQMGQEVILRCVPISNHLYFYWYRQILGQKVEFLVSFYNNEISEKSEIFDDQFSVERPDGSNFTLKIRSTKLEDSAMYFCASSPGTGTYNEQFFGPGTRLTVL.